The next 23 T cell receptor beta chains were all read from a single sample in a study of T cell responses to AZD1222 COVID-19 vaccine. Profiling relied on immunoSEQ multiplex PCR, and the TCRdb table lists in-frame clones only, not all of them. The sample has 100,000 to 150,000 clones, about 90% seen once; the top ten hold approximately 4.5%. This specimen consisted of peripheral blood, obtained on day 0 of AZD1222 vaccination. All receptors derive from an adult in good health.

This chain joins TRBV11-2 and TRBJ2-7, with TRBD2 matching 8 bases. Germline-derived CDR1 and CDR2 are SGHAT and FQNNGV. The junction had 5 bases not matched to a gene; V was cut back by 5 bases and J by 2 bases. There are 14 residues in the CDR3. CDR3 nucleotide sequence: TGTGCCAGCAGCCTTAGCGGGAATACCTACGAGCAGTACTTC. It translates to CASSLSGNTYEQYF.

V is TRBV24-1 and J is TRBJ2-1, with TRBD2 identical over 8 bases. The CDR3 runs to 15 residues. Germline assignment: CDR1 KGHDR and CDR2 SFDVKD. The junction had 4 bases not matched to a gene; V was cut back by 1 base and J by 6 bases. CDR3 sequence (DNA): TGTGCCACCAGTGATTTTAGCGGGAAGGTCAATGAGCAGTTCTTC. It yields the protein CATSDFSGKVNEQFF.

This rearrangement joins TRBV18 to TRBJ2-7; TRBD2 matches 9 bases. The J segment lost 2 bases and the V segment lost 3 bases, leaving 5 bases of the junction unmatched. This CDR3 has 15 residues. Germline loops: CDR1 KGHSH, CDR2 LQKENI. The CDR3 spells CASSPPSGRPYEQYF. The DNA of the CDR3 is TGTGCCAGCTCACCCCCGAGCGGGAGGCCCTACGAGCAGTACTTC.

The V and J genes are TRBV7-9 and TRBJ1-3; possibly TRBD1 for D (6 bases). Trimming took off 5 bases at V and 8 bases at J, with 19 bases between the two ends. The CDR3 is made up of 15 amino acids. The germline CDR1 and CDR2 sequences are SEHNR and FQNEAQ (reference sequence). CDR3 region: CASSDIRGAGDTIYF. CDR3 DNA: TGTGCCAGCAGCGATATTCGGGGGGCCGGAGACACCATATATTTT.

The V gene is TRBV3-1 (or the pseudogene TRBV3-2), the J gene TRBJ2-1; D might be TRBD1 or TRBD2, each matching 5 bases. V was cut by 0 bases and J by 1 base, with 19 bases left in between. The V gene's germline CDR1 is LGHDT and CDR2 YNNKEL (reference sequence). The CDR3 loop spans 19 amino acids. CDR3: CASSQDLPRGLGSYNEQFF. CDR3 nucleotide sequence: TGTGCCAGCAGCCAAGATCTCCCACGGGGCCTGGGTTCCTACAATGAGCAGTTCTTC.

The chain has TRBV27 and TRBJ2-2; tentatively, D is TRBD1 (6 bases). Germline V gene lookup returns CDR1 MNHEY and CDR2 SMNVEV (reference sequence). Trimming shortened V by 2 bases and J by 3 bases, and 13 bases separated the two germline ends. CDR3 length equals 16 residues. In DNA form, the CDR3 reads TGTGCCAGCAGTTTAATGCCGACAGGTTACACCGGGGAGCTGTTTTTT. Protein sequence: CASSLMPTGYTGELFF.

This chain joins TRBV2 and TRBJ1-2; 7 nucleotides agree with TRBD1. Germline trimming cut 7 bases from V and 2 bases from J; bases unmatched to any gene: 13. CDR3 size: 16 residues. CDR1 and CDR2 (germline): SNHLY, FYNNEI. The CDR3 region is CASMGTTGRGNYGYTF. CDR3 DNA sequence: TGTGCCAGCATGGGCACGACAGGGAGGGGGAACTATGGCTACACCTTC.

V is TRBV27 and J is TRBJ2-3; TRBD2 aligns across 11 bases. Per germline, CDR1 MNHEY and CDR2 SMNVEV (reference sequence). This CDR3 contains 15 residues. With V trimmed by 4 bases and J by 6 bases, 6 bases remained unmatched. The CDR3 nucleotides read TGTGCCAGCAGTTGGGGACTAGCGGTGGGGGATACGCAGTATTTT. Translating it yields CASSWGLAVGDTQYF.

The chain carries TRBV11-2 and TRBJ2-7; either TRBD1 or TRBD2 may fit D (6 bases each). Germline assignment: CDR1 SGHAT and CDR2 FQNNGV. With 3 bases removed from V and 5 bases from J, the gap between germline ends came to 14 bases. This CDR3 has 14 residues. CDR3 in DNA: TGTGCCAGCAGCTTTGGGGGGCCAGACCACGAGCAGTACTTC. Residues: CASSFGGPDHEQYF.

The V and J genes are TRBV30 and TRBJ2-7; D unclear. The CDR3 contains 19 residues. V was cut by 0 bases and J by 5 bases, with 29 bases left in between. CDR1 is GTSNPN and CDR2 is SVGIG in the germline V gene (reference sequence). The DNA for the CDR3 is TGTGCCTGGAGTGTAAACAGTCTCTCTCCGCGTATCACCGCTCACGAGCAGTACTTC. Amino acid sequence: CAWSVNSLSPRITAHEQYF.

V is TRBV3-1 (or the pseudogene TRBV3-2) and J is TRBJ2-2; no reliable D call. This CDR3 has 15 residues. V lost 4 bases and J lost 2, with 11 bases in between. The germline gives CDR1 LGHDT, CDR2 YNNKEL (reference sequence). The CDR3 here is CASSPLATNTGELFF. CDR3 nucleotide sequence: TGTGCCAGCAGCCCTTTAGCTACTAACACCGGGGAGCTGTTTTTT.

V is TRBV27 and J is TRBJ1-1, with D possibly being TRBD1 (5 bases). Trimming took off 0 bases at V and 8 bases at J, with 22 bases between the two ends. CDR3 length: 17 residues. CDR1 is MNHEY and CDR2 is SMNVEV in the germline V gene (reference sequence). This CDR3 reads CASSLSLRGGRAWEAFF. CDR3 sequence (DNA): TGTGCCAGCAGTTTATCCCTGAGGGGAGGCAGGGCCTGGGAAGCTTTCTTT.

The chain uses TRBV14 and TRBJ2-7; 9 positions agree with TRBD2. The trim removed 4 bases at V and 0 bases at J, leaving 7 bases unmatched. Germline loops: CDR1 SGHDN, CDR2 FVKESK. The CDR3 is 16 amino acids. The chain's CDR3 is CASSPLAGDSSYEQYF. CDR3 nucleotide sequence: TGTGCCAGCAGCCCATTAGCGGGGGACTCCTCCTACGAGCAGTACTTC.

This clone was recorded only once. The V and J genes are TRBV4-1 and TRBJ2-1; either TRBD1 or TRBD2 may fit D (5 bases each). The CDR3 loop spans 13 amino acids. From germline, CDR1 is MGHRA and CDR2 YSYEKL. V was shortened by 0 bases and J by 12 bases, with 12 bases between the two germline ends. This chain's CDR3 is CASSQELTGGQFF. DNA of the CDR3: TGCGCCAGCAGCCAAGAATTGACTGGGGGGCAGTTCTTC.

V gene TRBV4-1 combines with J gene TRBJ1-1, with D unresolved. The germline V gene has CDR1 MGHRA and CDR2 YSYEKL. There are 12 residues in the CDR3. V lost 3 bases and J lost 7, with 9 bases in between. CDR3 in DNA: TGCGCCAGCAGCCAGGCTCGGAATGAAGCTTTCTTT. This encodes CASSQARNEAFF.

The chain is built from TRBV6-2 or TRBV6-3 and TRBJ1-6; possible D gene TRBD1, 6 bases. CDR3 length: 13 amino acids. From germline, CDR1 is MNHEY and CDR2 SVGEGT. The V gene lost 4 bases and the J gene lost 7 bases, with 8 bases spanning the gap. CDR3 nucleotide sequence: TGTGCCAGCAGTTGGACAGAGAATTCACCCCTCCACTTT. This encodes CASSWTENSPLHF.

The rearrangement links TRBV28 to TRBJ2-7; possible D gene TRBD1, 6 bases. In germline, CDR1 is MDHEN, CDR2 SYDVKM. The germline V and J ends were trimmed by 5 bases and 3 bases, with 17 bases remaining between them. CDR3 length equals 15 residues. The CDR3 reads CASSIVWGLNYEQYF. Written as DNA, the CDR3 is TGTGCCAGCAGTATCGTCTGGGGGCTGAACTACGAGCAGTACTTC.

The chain employs TRBV4-3 and TRBJ2-2; possible D gene TRBD1, 5 bases. In germline, CDR1 is LGHNA, CDR2 YSLEER. The CDR3 extends over 16 amino acids. V was cut by 0 bases and J by 3 bases, with 11 bases left in between. The CDR3 DNA reads as TGCGCCAGCAGCCAAGATACAGGCACGTACACCGGGGAGCTGTTTTTT. Translated: CASSQDTGTYTGELFF.

This clone was seen more than once but under ten times. This sequence joins TRBV3-1 (or the pseudogene TRBV3-2) and TRBJ2-2; tentative D call: TRBD1 (6 bases). This CDR3 has 14 residues. Germline V gene sequence: CDR1 LGHDT, CDR2 YNNKEL (reference sequence). Trimming cost V 0 bases and J 6 bases, with 8 bases left between them. CDR3: CASSQDPGAGELFF. The CDR3 bases are TGTGCCAGCAGCCAAGATCCAGGGGCCGGGGAGCTGTTTTTT.

This clone was recorded only once. CDR3: CASSLVGATDTQYF. CDR3 sequence (DNA): TGCGCCAGCAGCTTAGTGGGGGCCACAGATACGCAGTATTTT. The chain has TRBV5-1 and TRBJ2-3, with D maybe TRBD1 (6 bases). V lost 2 bases and J 2 bases, leaving 9 bases between the germline ends. The CDR3 consists of 14 residues. The germline CDR1 and CDR2 sequences are SGHRS and YFSETQ.

This sequence joins TRBV28 and TRBJ2-7; D remains unclear. Per the germline V gene, CDR1 is MDHEN and CDR2 is SYDVKM. The CDR3 is made up of 14 amino acids. Between the trimmed V and J ends, which lost 5 bases and 7 bases, there was a span of 18 bases. CDR3 residues: CASSIRSTAREQYF. CDR3 nucleotide sequence: TGTGCCAGCAGTATCCGGAGTACAGCGCGGGAGCAGTACTTC.

V is TRBV15 and J is TRBJ2-1; a weak D match, TRBD2 (5 bases). There are 15 residues in the CDR3. Germline CDR1 LNHNV, CDR2 YYDKDF (reference sequence). The V end lost 1 base, the J end lost 0 bases, and 7 bases lay between the germline ends. CDR3 sequence (DNA): TGTGCCACCAGCAGAGCGGGGAGCTCCTACAATGAGCAGTTCTTC. Translation: CATSRAGSSYNEQFF.

The chain joins TRBV19 to TRBJ2-2; weak D call: TRBD2 (6 bases). CDR3 length: 14 residues. The germline gives CDR1 LNHDA, CDR2 SQIVND (reference sequence). V shed 8 bases and J shed 4 bases, with 14 bases lying between them. As DNA, the CDR3 is TGTGCCAGTCGATCGGGGGTGACCACCGGGGAGCTGTTTTTT. Protein sequence: CASRSGVTTGELFF.